Presented here are 4 T cell receptor beta chains from one specimen sequenced in a study of spatial heterogeneity in lung cancer. TCRdb processed the 5' RACE reads anew with MiXCR; each CDR3 protein has one entry. This sample yields around 26,000 distinct CDR3 sequences, of which roughly 8.3% are seen a single time; 7.7% belongs to the top ten. Noted time point: sample taken at primary tumor resection. Their antigens remain unidentified. Whole-study findings and limits: Intratumoral expanded alpha and beta TCR counts were found to track tumor mutation counts.

The material was lung tumor tissue, obtained at surgery. These receptors were taken from a male donor with early-stage non-small cell lung cancer.

The table lists this clonotype with many counts. This chain joins TRBV3-1 and TRBJ1-2; 7 positions match TRBD1. Unmatched junction bases numbered 6, after V lost 0 bases and J lost 5 bases. The CDR3 is made up of 15 amino acids. The germline CDR1 and CDR2 sequences are LGHDT and YNNKEL (reference sequence). CDR3 bases: TGTGCCAGCAGCCAAGATCCCAGGGGGAGGTATGGCTACACCTTC. Translating gives CASSQDPRGRYGYTF.

The rearrangement joins TRBV29-1 to TRBJ1-1; 12 nucleotides agree with TRBD1. There are 13 residues in the CDR3. J was trimmed by 11 bases and V by 3 bases; bases with no gene match: 7. From germline, CDR1 is SQVTM and CDR2 ANQGSEA. CDR3 DNA sequence: TGCAGCGTTGACGAGGGACAGGGGGCAAGGGCTTTCTTT. Protein sequence: CSVDEGQGARAFF.

On this clonotype itself: Relative to the germline gene, one junction end is altered; a read error may explain this. The chain joins TRBV28 to TRBJ2-7; 8 positions match TRBD2. The CDR3 is 15 residues long. Germline CDR1 reads MDHEN; CDR2 reads SYDVKM. In DNA, the CDR3 is TGTACCAGCAGTTTATGGAGCGGGAGAAAGTACGAGCAGTACTTC. Translating gives CTSSLWSGRKYEQYF.

The rearrangement uses TRBV18 and TRBJ1-1, with D possibly matching TRBD1 (6 bases). V shed 1 base and J shed 5 bases, with 17 bases lying between them. The CDR3 covers 16 residues. Germline V lookup: CDR1 KGHSH, CDR2 LQKENI. The chain's CDR3 is CASSPLKNREGTEAFF. As DNA, the CDR3 is TGTGCCAGCTCACCACTCAAAAACAGGGAGGGAACTGAAGCTTTCTTT.